This is a list of T cell receptor beta chains from one sample in a study of Graves' ophthalmopathy and Graves' hyperthyroidism. TCRdb re-derived calls from the multiplex PCR reads in MiXCR, one entry per CDR3 protein. Here the sample spans approximately 500,000 distinct CDR3 sequences, approximately 15% being singletons. Sequenced: blood. Every receptor here comes from a woman aged 30 to 39 with Graves' ophthalmopathy. The CDR3 runs from the conserved cysteine through the conserved F or W. D genes are given only for firm matches. Some rows have no size entry. The others give once, few or many, or a class for an expanded clone.

>many|.|TRBJ1-1|TRBV28
CASSLPGYEAFF
TGTGCCAGCAGCCTCCCGGGGTATGAAGCTTTCTTT
>many|.|TRBJ1-5|TRBV28
CASSRSGGNQPQHF
TGTGCCAGCAGCCGTTCAGGGGGCAATCAGCCCCAGCATTTT
>many|.|TRBJ1-2|TRBV6-2/TRBV6-3
CASSYYPVGGIPSNGYTF
TGTGCCAGCAGTTACTACCCCGTTGGAGGCATCCCTTCGAATGGCTACACCTTC
>few|TRBD2|TRBJ2-7|TRBV19
CASSMLAGGTYEQYF
TGTGCCAGTAGTATGTTAGCGGGAGGTACCTACGAGCAGTACTTC
>many|.|TRBJ1-1|TRBV10-3
CAISRQEFNTEAFF
TGTGCCATCAGCCGACAGGAATTCAACACTGAAGCTTTCTTT
>many|.|TRBJ1-2|TRBV6-1
CASSQRTEANYGYTF
TGTGCCAGCAGCCAACGGACAGAAGCTAACTATGGCTACACCTTC
>many|.|TRBJ1-2|TRBV6-2/TRBV6-3
CASSNGEGYTF
TGTGCCAGCAGCAACGGAGAAGGCTACACCTTC
>few|TRBD1|TRBJ1-1|TRBV6-1
CASGRQGVKAFF
TGTGCCAGCGGACGACAGGGAGTGAAAGCTTTCTTT
>.|TRBD1|TRBJ2-7|TRBV28
CASSFRGQTFYEQYF
TGTGCCAGCAGTTTCAGGGGACAGACCTTCTACGAGCAGTACTTC
>many|.|TRBJ2-5|TRBV28
CASGGTQYF
TGTGCCAGCGGGGGGACCCAGTACTTC
>.|TRBD2|TRBJ2-5|TRBV28
CASRRTSGRARIETQYF
TGTGCCAGCAGACGGACTAGCGGGAGGGCCCGGATTGAGACCCAGTACTTC
>many|.|TRBJ1-3|TRBV5-8
CASSWTAKGGNTIYF
TGTGCCAGCAGCTGGACAGCGAAGGGGGGAAACACCATATATTTT
>.|TRBD2|TRBJ2-7|TRBV6-1
CASGTSEYEQYF
TGTGCCAGCGGGACTAGCGAGTACGAGCAGTACTTC
>.|.|TRBJ2-7|TRBV6-2/TRBV6-3
CASSYLVLGLSEQYF
TGTGCCAGCAGTTACTTAGTTCTGGGGTTGAGTGAGCAGTACTTC
>once|TRBD1|TRBJ2-2|TRBV6-1
CASSGGQGTTELFF
TGTGCCAGCAGTGGGGGACAGGGAACGACGGAGCTGTTTTTT
>many|TRBD1|TRBJ2-2|TRBV11-1
CASNTPKDRANTGELFF
TGTGCCAGCAACACACCTAAGGACAGGGCGAACACCGGGGAGCTGTTTTTT
>few|TRBD1|TRBJ1-1|TRBV18
CASSLETGAYTEAFF
TGTGCCAGCTCACTTGAGACAGGGGCCTACACTGAAGCTTTCTTT
>many|.|TRBJ1-5|TRBV24-1
CATRQGGNQPQHF
TGTGCCACCAGACAGGGCGGCAATCAGCCCCAGCATTTT
>few|.|TRBJ2-2|TRBV7-8
CASSPIDPWPNTGELFF
TGTGCCAGCAGCCCCATCGATCCATGGCCGAACACCGGGGAGCTGTTTTTT
>many|.|TRBJ2-7|TRBV12-3/TRBV12-4
CASSLAENYEQYF
TGTGCCAGCAGTTTAGCTGAGAACTACGAGCAGTACTTC
>many|.|TRBJ1-1|TRBV29-1
CSSEGGLRTEAFF
TGCAGCTCAGAGGGGGGCTTGAGAACTGAAGCTTTCTTT
>many|.|TRBJ2-7|TRBV27
CASSSPPTYEQYF
TGTGCCAGCAGTTCCCCTCCTACCTACGAGCAGTACTTC
>many|.|TRBJ1-5|TRBV15
CATSRDLSNQPQHF
TGTGCCACCAGCAGGGACTTAAGCAATCAGCCCCAGCATTTT
>many|.|TRBJ2-7|TRBV12-3/TRBV12-4
CASSPTGSTYEQYF
TGTGCCAGCAGCCCTACGGGGTCTACCTACGAGCAGTACTTC
>many|.|TRBJ1-5|TRBV20-1
CSARGPRTRYSNQPQHF
TGCAGTGCTAGAGGGCCCAGGACCCGATATAGCAATCAGCCCCAGCATTTT
>many|.|TRBJ1-2|TRBV19
CASSISDNSADYTF
TGTGCCAGTAGTATCAGCGATAACTCTGCGGACTACACCTTC
>many|TRBD1|TRBJ2-2|TRBV2
CASSGLRGTGSTGELFF
TGTGCCAGCAGTGGACTAAGGGGGACAGGGAGCACCGGGGAGCTGTTTTTT
>many|.|TRBJ1-2|TRBV12-3/TRBV12-4
CASSLAGGLVRGYTF
TGTGCCAGCAGTTTAGCGGGCGGACTAGTCCGTGGCTACACCTTC
>many|.|TRBJ2-2|TRBV6-1
CASSGDRFYTGELFF
TGTGCCAGCAGTGGAGACAGATTTTACACCGGGGAGCTGTTTTTT
>many|.|TRBJ2-5|TRBV12-3/TRBV12-4
CASSSGTQQETQYF
TGTGCCAGCAGTTCCGGGACACAGCAAGAGACCCAGTACTTC
>.|.|TRBJ1-2|TRBV30
CAWSPVERGPDGYTF
TGTGCCTGGAGCCCCGTCGAGCGGGGTCCGGATGGCTACACCTTC
>many|.|TRBJ1-2|TRBV25-1
CASSEGGTANYGYTF
TGTGCCAGCAGTGAAGGGGGGACGGCTAACTATGGCTACACCTTC
>few|.|TRBJ1-2|TRBV20-1
CSANSNGTPDYGYTF
TGCAGTGCTAACTCAAACGGGACTCCAGACTATGGCTACACCTTC
>many|.|TRBJ2-5|TRBV5-1
CASSPMSGQTQYF
TGCGCCAGCAGCCCGATGAGCGGACAGACCCAGTACTTC
>many|.|TRBJ2-5|TRBV11-2
CASSSRTAQQETQYF
TGTGCCAGCAGCTCACGGACAGCACAACAAGAGACCCAGTACTTC
>many|.|TRBJ1-1|TRBV9
CASSATGNYDTEAFF
TGTGCCAGCAGCGCCACAGGGAATTATGACACTGAAGCTTTCTTT
>many|.|TRBJ2-7|TRBV20-1
CSANYEQYF
TGCAGTGCAAACTACGAGCAGTACTTC